This paragraph reports one T cell receptor beta chain. Only in-frame clones appear in the TCRdb table, and some are missing; sequencing was by immunoSEQ multiplex PCR. Of about 110,000 clones listed, under 85% are singletons. The source of the sample is a study of blood T cell repertoires in COVID-19. For the study at large: Sites in the United States, Italy and Spain provided acute and convalescent COVID-19 samples.

Germline lookup yields CDR1 KGHSH and CDR2 LQKENI. After removal of 2 bases from V and 9 bases from J, the junction contained 7 bases not matched to a gene. The CDR3 sequence is 15 residues long. Specimen: peripheral blood. The clonotype originates from a woman in her fifties or sixties with acute or convalescent COVID-19. The chain combines TRBV18 with TRBJ2-1; the match to TRBD2 covers 10 bases. The CDR3 loop is CASSPGLAGVGEQFF. The CDR3 DNA follows: TGTGCCAGCTCACCAGGTCTAGCGGGAGTGGGTGAGCAGTTCTTC. The whole variable domain, filled in from reference TRBV18 and TRBJ2-1, reads NAGVMQNPRHLVRRRGQEARLRCSPMKGHSHVYWYRQLPEEGLKFMVYLQKENIIDESGMPKERFSAEFPKEGPSILRIQQVVRGDSAAYFCASSPGLAGVGEQFFGPGTRLTVL.